This is a list of T cell receptor beta chains from one sample in a study of blood T cell repertoires in COVID-19. Data came from immunoSEQ multiplex PCR; TCRdb stores just in-frame clones and leaves some out. There are 60,000 to 85,000 clones in the sample; roughly three quarters occur only once, and roughly 12% lies in the top ten. Material: peripheral blood. The source of these receptors is a human donor in a cohort sampled during active COVID-19. The CDR3 runs from the conserved cysteine through the conserved F or W. D genes are given only for firm matches. Only part of the rows carry a size: once, few, many, or a class if the clone is expanded.

d_call,v_call,clone_size,j_call,cdr3_nt,cdr3_aa
TRBD1,TRBV24-1,-,TRBJ2-2,TGTGCCACCAGGGGACAGGGAGGCACCGGGGAGCTGTTTTTT,CATRGQGGTGELFF
-,TRBV19,few,TRBJ1-6,TGTGCCAGTATAGCAGGGTTCGGTTCACCCCTCCACTTT,CASIAGFGSPLHF
-,TRBV20-1,-,TRBJ2-6,TGCAGTGCTAGTCGGGTAGGTGGGGCCAACGTCCTGACTTTC,CSASRVGGANVLTF
TRBD1,TRBV19,few,TRBJ1-6,TGTGCCAGTAGTCCCCGTGGACAGGGATCCTTAATGGTTTCACCCCTCCACTTT,CASSPRGQGSLMVSPLHF
TRBD2,TRBV7-8,few,TRBJ2-1,TGTGCCAGCAGCTTAGCGCGCGGGAGGCCCTACAATGAGCAGTTCTTC,CASSLARGRPYNEQFF
-,TRBV9,-,TRBJ1-1,TGTGCCAGCAGCGTAGACGCTTTGGGGGGTACTGAAGCTTTCTTT,CASSVDALGGTEAFF
TRBD2,TRBV5-1,-,TRBJ2-3,TGCGCCAGCAGGCTCCAGCGGGGGGCAGATACGCAGTATTTT,CASRLQRGADTQYF
-,TRBV11-3,-,TRBJ2-7,TGTGCCAGCAGCTCCGGGACAAGCTCCTACGAGCAGTACTTC,CASSSGTSSYEQYF
-,TRBV19,-,TRBJ2-1,TGTGCCAGTACTGGCCGGACAGGGAGGACTAGCGTATACAATGAGCAGTTCTTC,CASTGRTGRTSVYNEQFF
-,TRBV9,-,TRBJ1-1,TGTGCCAGCAGCGTAGAGGCAGGGTCCACTGAAGCTTTCTTT,CASSVEAGSTEAFF
-,TRBV2,-,TRBJ1-5,TGTGCCAGCAGTGACGACTATCAGCCCCAGCATTTT,CASSDDYQPQHF
-,TRBV6-2/TRBV6-3,-,TRBJ1-5,TGTGCCAGCAGCCCCAGGGCGGCAGGGGTTAGCAATCAGCCCCAGCATTTT,CASSPRAAGVSNQPQHF